Presented here are 21 T cell receptor beta chains from one specimen sequenced in a study of blood T cell repertoires in COVID-19. The table came from immunoSEQ multiplex PCR; TCRdb's copy has only in-frame clones and leaves some out. The sample holds about 290,000 clones, roughly nine tenths seen once. Sequenced: PBMCs or T cells enriched from blood (not recorded which). The receptors were sampled from a middle-aged woman who had recovered from COVID-19.

The chain is built from TRBV29-1 and TRBJ2-1; D ambiguous. V lost 8 bases, J lost 5 bases, and 10 bases lay in between. CDR1 and CDR2 (germline): SQVTM, ANQGSEA. The CDR3 totals 11 residues. The CDR3 loop reads CSSKYNNEQFF. CDR3 sequence (DNA): TGCAGCTCCAAGTACAACAATGAGCAGTTCTTC.

The chain joins TRBV9 to TRBJ1-1; no clear D gene. V dropped 0 bases and J dropped 4 bases, with 13 bases sitting between them. CDR1 is SGDLS, CDR2 YYNGEE, per germline. The CDR3 is 15 residues long. The CDR3 loop reads CASSVGPLGSTEAFF. In DNA, the CDR3 is TGTGCCAGCAGCGTAGGGCCTCTCGGGAGCACTGAAGCTTTCTTT.

In nucleotides, the CDR3 is TGTGCCAGCAGCCTCCTCGGACAGATTGATAATTCACCCCTCCACTTT. It specifies CASSLLGQIDNSPLHF. The chain uses TRBV3-1 (or the pseudogene TRBV3-2) and TRBJ1-6; TRBD1 might be the D (6 bases). This CDR3 region has 16 residues. Germline CDR1 is LGHDT and CDR2 is YNNKEL (reference sequence). Trimming took off 4 bases at V and 5 bases at J, with 15 bases between the two ends.

The V and J genes are TRBV21-1 and TRBJ2-1; TRBD2 was called by the table and not checked on the DNA. TRBV21-1 is annotated as a pseudogene. This CDR3 is built from 12 residues. CDR3 loop: CASSKGLVYQFF. The CDR3 DNA follows: TGTGCCAGCAGCAAAGGACTAGTCTACCAGTTCTTC.

This clone was seen once. The gene calls are TRBV2 and TRBJ2-3, with D possibly TRBD2 on 5 matching bases. Germline-derived CDR1 and CDR2 are SNHLY and FYNNEI. Trimming took off 6 bases at V and 1 base at J, with 26 bases between the two ends. CDR3 length equals 19 residues. CDR3 coding DNA: TGTGCCAGCAGCCTCCAATCCCCCCTGTCGAGGGATCGCACAGATACGCAGTATTTT. Its protein product is CASSLQSPLSRDRTDTQYF.

In nucleotides, the CDR3 is TGTGCCAGCACAGCGCCCTCCTACGAGCAGTACTTC. Translating gives CASTAPSYEQYF. The V call is TRBV6-5, the J call TRBJ2-7; D call uncertain. CDR1 and CDR2 from the germline V gene are MNHEY and SVGAGI. The CDR3 covers 12 residues. The germline V and J ends were trimmed by 7 bases and 0 bases, with 7 bases remaining between them.

The rearrangement uses TRBV7-8 and TRBJ1-1; the D is unclear. The CDR3 sequence is 15 residues long. Deletions cut 2 bases from V and 0 bases from J, with 10 bases between. Germline assignment: CDR1 SGHVS and CDR2 FQNEAQ. The CDR3 DNA reads TGTGCCAGCAGCTTATCGGGAAGAATGAACACTGAAGCTTTCTTT. This gives the protein CASSLSGRMNTEAFF.

The gene calls are TRBV3-1 (or the pseudogene TRBV3-2) and TRBJ1-2; weak D call: TRBD1 (5 bases). The CDR3 sequence is 14 residues long. Trimming took 2 bases from V and 8 from J, leaving 15 bases between them. The germline V gene encodes CDR1 LGHDT and CDR2 YNNKEL (reference sequence). The CDR3 spells CASSQNAGYRGYTF. CDR3 nucleotide sequence: TGTGCCAGCAGCCAAAATGCAGGGTATCGCGGCTACACCTTC.

This chain links TRBV7-2 with TRBJ2-7; TRBD2 matches at 8 bases. V was pared by 4 bases and J by 2 bases, with 7 bases of the junction left unmatched. This CDR3 spans 15 amino acids. Germline CDR1 SGHTA, CDR2 FQGNSA. The DNA of the CDR3 is TGTGCCAGCAGCTACGATGCTAGCGGGCCCTACGAGCAGTACTTC. Translation gives CASSYDASGPYEQYF.

The V gene is TRBV4-1, the J gene TRBJ2-2, with D tentatively TRBD1 (6 bases). CDR1 is MGHRA, CDR2 YSYEKL, per germline. Trimming pared 2 bases from V and 6 bases from J, leaving 25 bases between. This CDR3 region has 19 residues. CDR3 bases: TGCGCCAGCAGCCAAAATTTGGTCAGGGGTAGTAAGTTGGCCGGGGAGCTGTTTTTT. Encoded protein: CASSQNLVRGSKLAGELFF.

The rearrangement joins TRBV5-8 to TRBJ2-1, with TRBD2 matching 11 bases. The CDR3 extends over 17 amino acids. V lost 3 bases to trimming and J lost 1 base; unmatched junction nucleotides: 6. From germline, CDR1 is SGHTS and CDR2 YDEGEE. The CDR3: CASSSPGTSGSYNEQFF. In nucleotides, the CDR3 is TGTGCCAGCAGCTCTCCCGGGACTAGCGGTTCCTACAATGAGCAGTTCTTC.

The chain uses TRBV27 and TRBJ1-2; 11 bases line up with TRBD1. The V gene end was trimmed by 2 bases and the J gene end by 8 bases; junction bases not matched to a gene: 7. CDR3 length: 15 amino acids. The germline CDR1 and CDR2 sequences are MNHEY and SMNVEV (reference sequence). The CDR3 DNA reads as TGTGCCAGCAGTTTACGGGGACAGGGGGTGGGGGGCTACACCTTC. Its translation: CASSLRGQGVGGYTF.

The chain employs TRBV18 and TRBJ1-1; a weak D match, TRBD1 (5 bases). Trimming took 1 base from V and 5 from J, leaving 17 bases between them. CDR3 length: 16 amino acids. The germline gives CDR1 KGHSH, CDR2 LQKENI. As DNA, the CDR3 is TGTGCCAGCTCACCACAAACCGGCGGGGGGTGGACTGAAGCTTTCTTT. Translating gives CASSPQTGGGWTEAFF.

The chain is built from TRBV5-1 and TRBJ2-5, with D unresolved. The CDR3 has 12 residues. The V and J ends lost 4 bases and 2 bases respectively, with 6 bases between them. Germline V gives CDR1 SGHRS, CDR2 YFSETQ. The CDR3 sequence is CASSRQQETQYF. The CDR3 nucleotides read TGCGCCAGCAGCAGACAACAAGAGACCCAGTACTTC. The whole variable domain, filled in from reference TRBV5-1 and TRBJ2-5, reads KAGVTQTPRYLIKTRGQQVTLSCSPISGHRSVSWYQQTPGQGLQFLFEYFSETQRNKGNFPGRFSGRQFSNSRSEMNVSTLELGDSALYLCASSRQQETQYFGPGTRLLVL.

The chain is built from TRBV18 and TRBJ1-1; the D is unclear. Trimming cost V 5 bases and J 1 base, with 11 bases left between them. The CDR3 runs 14 residues. Germline values: CDR1 KGHSH, CDR2 LQKENI. The CDR3 nucleotides are TGTGCCAGCTCAACCCACGGCGGGAACACTGAAGCTTTCTTT. It yields the protein CASSTHGGNTEAFF.

Here the CDR3 DNA reads TGTGCCAGTAGTCGGACAGAGGACGGTGAAAAACTGTTTTTT. It codes for CASSRTEDGEKLFF. V usage is TRBV19 and J usage is TRBJ1-4; TRBD1 might be the D (6 bases). The V gene lost 5 bases and the J gene lost 7 bases, with 14 bases spanning the gap. Germline V CDR1 and CDR2: LNHDA, SQIVND (reference sequence). The CDR3 contains 14 residues.

The V and J genes are TRBV6-5 and TRBJ2-7; D is possibly TRBD2 (6 bases). This CDR3 region has 12 residues. Germline-derived CDR1 and CDR2 are MNHEY and SVGAGI. Trimming removed 6 bases at V and 3 bases at J, with 9 bases between. This CDR3 is CASRGGNYEQYF. The CDR3 DNA reads as TGTGCCAGCAGAGGAGGGAACTACGAGCAGTACTTC.

This clone was seen a single time. The rearrangement uses TRBV15 and TRBJ1-1, with D perhaps TRBD1 (6 bases). Deletions cut 3 bases from V and 10 bases from J, with 12 bases between. This CDR3 is 12 amino acids long. Germline V gene data show CDR1 as LNHNV and CDR2 as YYDKDF (reference sequence). CDR3 DNA: TGTGCCACCAGCAGTAACAGGGCTGGAGCTTTCTTT. Its protein is CATSSNRAGAFF.

The chain recombines TRBV24-1 with TRBJ1-1; TRBD1 matches at 7 bases. The germline V gene has CDR1 KGHDR and CDR2 SFDVKD. The CDR3 covers 14 residues. V lost 8 bases and J lost 4; bases outside the gene matches: 9. The DNA for the CDR3 is TGTGCCACCACCTCCCAGTGGGACAGCACTGAAGCTTTCTTT. Its translation is CATTSQWDSTEAFF.

The rearrangement uses TRBV7-2 and TRBJ2-3; 8 bases map to TRBD2. The CDR3 totals 18 residues. J was trimmed by 4 bases and V by 4 bases; bases with no gene match: 16. Germline loops: CDR1 SGHTA, CDR2 FQGNSA. The CDR3 spells CASSSSSLAGTSPDTQYF. The CDR3 nucleotides are TGTGCCAGCAGCTCGTCCTCCCTAGCGGGTACCTCCCCAGATACGCAGTATTTT.

The chain recombines TRBV5-1 with TRBJ1-2; TRBD1 aligns across 8 bases. With V trimmed by 7 bases and J by 2 bases, 7 bases remained unmatched. The germline CDR1 and CDR2 sequences are SGHRS and YFSETQ. The CDR3 sequence is 14 residues long. The CDR3 DNA is TGCGCCAGCTCCGCCGGGGACAGGAACTATGGCTACACCTTC. This sequence encodes CASSAGDRNYGYTF.